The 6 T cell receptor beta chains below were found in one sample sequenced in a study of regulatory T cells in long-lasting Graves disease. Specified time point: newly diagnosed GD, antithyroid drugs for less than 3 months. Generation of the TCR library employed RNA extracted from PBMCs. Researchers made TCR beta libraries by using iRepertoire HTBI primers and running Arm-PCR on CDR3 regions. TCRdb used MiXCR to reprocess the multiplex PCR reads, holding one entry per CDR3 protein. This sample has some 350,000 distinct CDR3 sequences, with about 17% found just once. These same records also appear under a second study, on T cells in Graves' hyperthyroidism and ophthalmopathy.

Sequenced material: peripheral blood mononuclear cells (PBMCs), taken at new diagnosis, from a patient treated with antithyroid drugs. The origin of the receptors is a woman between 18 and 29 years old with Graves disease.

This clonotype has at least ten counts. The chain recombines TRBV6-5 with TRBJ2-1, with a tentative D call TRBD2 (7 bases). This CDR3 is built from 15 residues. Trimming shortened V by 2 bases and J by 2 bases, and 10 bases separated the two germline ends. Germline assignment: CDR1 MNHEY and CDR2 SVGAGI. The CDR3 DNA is TGTGCCAGCAGTTACGGGCGGGGGCCCTACAATGAGCAGTTCTTC. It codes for CASSYGRGPYNEQFF.

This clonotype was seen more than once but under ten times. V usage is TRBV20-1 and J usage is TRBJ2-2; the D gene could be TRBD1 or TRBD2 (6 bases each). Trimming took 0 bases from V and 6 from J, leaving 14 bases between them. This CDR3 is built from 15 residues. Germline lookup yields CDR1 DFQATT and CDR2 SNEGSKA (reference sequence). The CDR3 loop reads CSARDLGGQAGELFF. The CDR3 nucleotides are TGCAGTGCTAGAGATCTCGGGGGCCAGGCCGGGGAGCTGTTTTTT.

The CDR3 spells CSVEKGGYNEQFF. CDR3 nucleotide sequence: TGCAGCGTTGAAAAGGGGGGATACAATGAGCAGTTCTTC. The chain has TRBV29-1 and TRBJ2-1, with D perhaps assigned TRBD1 or TRBD2 (6 bases each). There are 13 residues in the CDR3. Germline loops: CDR1 SQVTM, CDR2 ANQGSEA. Trimming pared 2 bases from V and 4 bases from J, leaving 9 bases between.

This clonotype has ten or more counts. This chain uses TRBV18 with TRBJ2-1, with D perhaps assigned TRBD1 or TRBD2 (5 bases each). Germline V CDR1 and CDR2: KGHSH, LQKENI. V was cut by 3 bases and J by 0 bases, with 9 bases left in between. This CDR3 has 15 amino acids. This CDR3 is CASSPGTDSYNEQFF. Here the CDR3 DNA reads TGTGCCAGCTCACCCGGGACCGACTCCTACAATGAGCAGTTCTTC.

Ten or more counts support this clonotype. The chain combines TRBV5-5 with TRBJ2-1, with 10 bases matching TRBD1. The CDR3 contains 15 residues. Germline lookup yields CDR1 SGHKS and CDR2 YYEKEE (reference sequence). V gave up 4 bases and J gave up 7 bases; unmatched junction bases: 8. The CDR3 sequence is CASSLLGTGVNEQFF. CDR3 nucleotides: TGTGCCAGCAGCCTCCTCGGGACAGGGGTTAATGAGCAGTTCTTC. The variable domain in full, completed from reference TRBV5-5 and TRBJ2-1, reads DAGVTQSPTHLIKTRGQQVTLRCSPISGHKSVSWYQQVLGQGPQFIFQYYEKEERGRGNFPDRFSARQFPNYSSELNVNALLLGDSALYLCASSLLGTGVNEQFFGPGTRLTVL.

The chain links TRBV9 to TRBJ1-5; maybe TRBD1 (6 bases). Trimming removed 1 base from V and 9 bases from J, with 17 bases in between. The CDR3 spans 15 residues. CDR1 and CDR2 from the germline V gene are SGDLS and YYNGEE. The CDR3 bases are TGTGCCAGCAGCGTACGGGGGCGCGGGAGTCGGCCCCAGCATTTT. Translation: CASSVRGRGSRPQHF. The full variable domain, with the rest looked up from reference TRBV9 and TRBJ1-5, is DSGVTQTPKHLITATGQRVTLRCSPRSGDLSVYWYQQSLDQGLQFLIQYYNGEERAKGNILERFSAQQFPDLHSELNLSSLELGDSALYFCASSVRGRGSRPQHFGDGTRLSIL.